This TCR beta chain emerged from a study of T-cell reconstitution after alpha-beta-depleted transplantation in children. Whole-study findings and limits: Recipient T cells and thymic progenitors that survived were the source of the high TCRbeta diversity seen at day 60 in some patients. Reportedly, alpha-beta T cells present about two months post-transplant originated from several hundred expanded clones of graft origin. When one year had passed after transplant, most T-cell counts and diversity came from newly produced T cells.

V was clipped by 2 bases and J by 6 bases, with 11 bases between them. CDR3 length equals 13 residues. CDR1 is SGHRS, CDR2 YFSETQ, per germline. The table lists this clonotype with a count of one. The antigen remains unidentified. As it was prepared, the TCRbeta library received unique molecular identifiers. TCRdb re-called the PCR reads through MiXCR, storing one row per CDR3 protein. The sample records about 210,000 distinct CDR3 sequences, approximately 19% being singletons. This receptor was identified in a male patient between 2 and 10 years old who had a stem cell transplant for acute lymphoblastic leukemia, so the T cells may come from the graft donor. The source material was PBMCs, mostly from graft donor cells, sampled 360 days after TCRalphabeta/CD19-depleted stem cell transplant. V is TRBV5-1 and J is TRBJ1-1; a possible D gene is TRBD1 (5 bases). The CDR3 DNA reads TGCGCCAGCAGCTTACGGGACGTATCTGAAGCTTTCTTT. Encoded protein: CASSLRDVSEAFF.